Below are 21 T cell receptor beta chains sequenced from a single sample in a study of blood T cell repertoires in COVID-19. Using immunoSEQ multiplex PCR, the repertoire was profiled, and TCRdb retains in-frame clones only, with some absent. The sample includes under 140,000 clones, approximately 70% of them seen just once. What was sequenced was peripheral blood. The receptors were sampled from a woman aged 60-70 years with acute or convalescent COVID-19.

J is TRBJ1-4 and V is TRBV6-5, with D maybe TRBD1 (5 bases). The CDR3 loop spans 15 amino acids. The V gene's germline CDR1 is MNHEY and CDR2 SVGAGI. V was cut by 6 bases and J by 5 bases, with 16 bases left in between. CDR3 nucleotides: TGTGCCAGCAGCCCGACGGGGGTTCTGAATGAAAAACTGTTTTTT. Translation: CASSPTGVLNEKLFF.

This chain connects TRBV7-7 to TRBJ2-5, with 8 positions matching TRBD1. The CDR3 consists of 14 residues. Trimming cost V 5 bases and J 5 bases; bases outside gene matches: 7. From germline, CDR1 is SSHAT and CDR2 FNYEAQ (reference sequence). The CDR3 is CASSETGVGETQYF. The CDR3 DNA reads TGTGCCAGCAGCGAGACAGGGGTGGGGGAGACCCAGTACTTC.

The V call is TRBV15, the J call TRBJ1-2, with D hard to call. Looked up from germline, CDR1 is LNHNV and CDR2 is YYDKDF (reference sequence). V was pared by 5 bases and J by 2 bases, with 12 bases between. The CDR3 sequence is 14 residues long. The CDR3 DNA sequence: TGTGCCACCAGCCCGAAACAGATGAACTATGGCTACACCTTC. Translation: CATSPKQMNYGYTF.

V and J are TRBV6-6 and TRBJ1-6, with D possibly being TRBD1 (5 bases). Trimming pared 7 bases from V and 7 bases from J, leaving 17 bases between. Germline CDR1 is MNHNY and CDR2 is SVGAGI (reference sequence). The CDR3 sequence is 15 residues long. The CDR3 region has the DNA TGTGCCAGCACCCCCATGGCAGGGTTGAATTCACCCCTCCACTTT. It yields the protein CASTPMAGLNSPLHF.

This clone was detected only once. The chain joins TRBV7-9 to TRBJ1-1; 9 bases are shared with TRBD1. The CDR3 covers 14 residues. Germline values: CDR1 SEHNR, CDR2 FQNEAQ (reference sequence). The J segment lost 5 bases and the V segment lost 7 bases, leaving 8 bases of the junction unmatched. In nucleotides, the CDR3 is TGTGCCAGCATCTCCACAGGGGGCGGAACTGAAGCTTTCTTT. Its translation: CASISTGGGTEAFF.

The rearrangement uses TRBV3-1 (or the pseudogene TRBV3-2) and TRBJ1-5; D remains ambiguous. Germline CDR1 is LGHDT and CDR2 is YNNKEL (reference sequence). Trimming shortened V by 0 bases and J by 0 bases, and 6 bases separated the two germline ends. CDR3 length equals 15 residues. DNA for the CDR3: TGTGCCAGCAGCCAAGATGGGCATAGCAATCAGCCCCAGCATTTT. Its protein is CASSQDGHSNQPQHF.

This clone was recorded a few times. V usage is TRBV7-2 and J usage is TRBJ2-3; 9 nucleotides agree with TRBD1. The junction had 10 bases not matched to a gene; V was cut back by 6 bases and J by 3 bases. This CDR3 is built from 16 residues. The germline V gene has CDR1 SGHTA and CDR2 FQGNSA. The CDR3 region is CASSRTPGQGTDTQYF. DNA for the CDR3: TGTGCCAGCAGTCGTACTCCGGGACAGGGAACAGATACGCAGTATTTT. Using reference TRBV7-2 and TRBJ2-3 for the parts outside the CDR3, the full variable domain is GAGVSQSPSNKVTEKGKDVELRCDPISGHTALYWYRQSLGQGLEFLIYFQGNSAPDKSGLPSDRFSAERTGGSVSTLTIQRTQQEDSAVYLCASSRTPGQGTDTQYFGPGTRLTVL.

The CDR3 nucleotides read TGTGCCAGCAGATGGGACAGGGGGGGTGGCTACACCTTC. Its translation is CASRWDRGGGYTF. The chain links TRBV2 to TRBJ1-2; 11 nucleotides match TRBD1. The CDR3 is made up of 13 amino acids. Germline V gene data show CDR1 as SNHLY and CDR2 as FYNNEI. V shed 6 bases and J 7 bases; nucleotides not matched to a gene: 4.

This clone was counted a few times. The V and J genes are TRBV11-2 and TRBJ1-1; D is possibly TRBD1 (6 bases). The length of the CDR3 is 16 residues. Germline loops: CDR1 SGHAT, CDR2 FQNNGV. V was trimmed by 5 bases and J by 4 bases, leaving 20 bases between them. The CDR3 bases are TGTGCCAGCAGCCCCACGCGGGTTACAGGGCCCACTGAAGCTTTCTTT. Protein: CASSPTRVTGPTEAFF.

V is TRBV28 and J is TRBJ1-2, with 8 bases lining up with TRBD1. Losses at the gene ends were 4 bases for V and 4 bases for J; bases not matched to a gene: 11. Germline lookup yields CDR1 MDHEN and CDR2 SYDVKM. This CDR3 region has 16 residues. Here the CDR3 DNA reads TGTGCCAGCAGTTCGAAAAGGACAGGGTTTTTCTATGGCTACACCTTC. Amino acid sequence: CASSSKRTGFFYGYTF.

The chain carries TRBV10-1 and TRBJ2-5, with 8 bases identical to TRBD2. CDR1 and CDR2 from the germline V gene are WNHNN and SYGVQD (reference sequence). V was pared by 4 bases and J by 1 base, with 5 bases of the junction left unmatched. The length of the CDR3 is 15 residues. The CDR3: CASSAFAGGQETQYF. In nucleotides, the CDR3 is TGCGCCAGCAGTGCCTTCGCGGGGGGCCAAGAGACCCAGTACTTC.

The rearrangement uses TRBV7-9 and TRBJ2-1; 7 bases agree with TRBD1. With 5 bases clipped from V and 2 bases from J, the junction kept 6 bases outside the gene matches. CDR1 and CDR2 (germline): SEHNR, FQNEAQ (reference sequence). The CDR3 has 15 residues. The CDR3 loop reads CASSPDRAPYNEQFF. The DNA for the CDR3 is TGTGCCAGCAGCCCAGACAGGGCCCCCTACAATGAGCAGTTCTTC.

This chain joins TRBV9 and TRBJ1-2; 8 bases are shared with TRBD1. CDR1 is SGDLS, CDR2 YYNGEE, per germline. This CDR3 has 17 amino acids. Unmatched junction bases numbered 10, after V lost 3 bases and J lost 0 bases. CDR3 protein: CASSGNRGSAPNYGYTF. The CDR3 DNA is TGTGCCAGCAGCGGAAACAGGGGGTCGGCTCCTAACTATGGCTACACCTTC.

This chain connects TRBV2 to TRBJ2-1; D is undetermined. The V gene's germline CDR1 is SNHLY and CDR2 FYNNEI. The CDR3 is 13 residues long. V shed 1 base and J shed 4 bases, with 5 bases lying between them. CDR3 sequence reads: CASSEETYNEQFF. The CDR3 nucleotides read TGTGCCAGCAGTGAAGAAACTTACAATGAGCAGTTCTTC.

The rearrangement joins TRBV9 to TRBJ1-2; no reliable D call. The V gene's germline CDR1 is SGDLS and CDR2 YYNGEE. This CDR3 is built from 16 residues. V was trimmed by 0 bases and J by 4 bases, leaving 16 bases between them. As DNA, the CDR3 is TGTGCCAGCAGCGTAGAACGAAACCGCCGGGTCTATGGCTACACCTTC. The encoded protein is CASSVERNRRVYGYTF.

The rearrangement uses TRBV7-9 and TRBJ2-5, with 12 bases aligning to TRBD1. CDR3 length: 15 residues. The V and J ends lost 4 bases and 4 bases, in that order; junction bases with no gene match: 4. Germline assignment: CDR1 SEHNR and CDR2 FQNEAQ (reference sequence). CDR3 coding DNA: TGTGCCAGCAGCTGGGGGACAGGGGGCGGAGAGACCCAGTACTTC. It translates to CASSWGTGGGETQYF. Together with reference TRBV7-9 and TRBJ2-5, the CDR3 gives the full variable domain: DTGVSQNPRHKITKRGQNVTFRCDPISEHNRLYWYRQTLGQGPEFLTYFQNEAQLEKSRLLSDRFSAERPKGSFSTLEIQRTEQGDSAMYLCASSWGTGGGETQYFGPGTRLLVL.

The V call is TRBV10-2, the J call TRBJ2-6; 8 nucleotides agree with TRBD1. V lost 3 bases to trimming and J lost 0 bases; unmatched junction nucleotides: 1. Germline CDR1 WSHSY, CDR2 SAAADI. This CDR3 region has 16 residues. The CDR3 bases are TGCGCCAGCAGTGACAGGGGGCCCTCTGGGGCCAACGTCCTGACTTTC. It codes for CASSDRGPSGANVLTF.

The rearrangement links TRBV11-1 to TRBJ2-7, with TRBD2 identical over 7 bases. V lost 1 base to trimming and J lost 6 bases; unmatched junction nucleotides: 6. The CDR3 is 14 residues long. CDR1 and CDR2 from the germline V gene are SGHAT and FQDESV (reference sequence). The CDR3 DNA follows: TGTGCCAGCAGCTTAGGCCTGCGGGGGACCGAGCAGTACTTC. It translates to CASSLGLRGTEQYF.

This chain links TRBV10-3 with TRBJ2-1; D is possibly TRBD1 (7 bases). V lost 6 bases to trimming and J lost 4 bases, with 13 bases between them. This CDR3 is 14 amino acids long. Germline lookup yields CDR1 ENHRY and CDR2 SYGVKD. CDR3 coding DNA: TGTGCCATCAGCCCAGCAGGGGGGTACAATGAGCAGTTCTTC. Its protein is CAISPAGGYNEQFF.

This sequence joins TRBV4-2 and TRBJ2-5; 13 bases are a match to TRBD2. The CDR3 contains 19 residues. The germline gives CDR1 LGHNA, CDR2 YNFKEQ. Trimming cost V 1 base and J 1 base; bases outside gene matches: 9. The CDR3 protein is CASSQGLAGGGAPQETQYF. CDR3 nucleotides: TGTGCCAGCAGCCAAGGACTAGCGGGGGGCGGGGCCCCCCAAGAGACCCAGTACTTC.

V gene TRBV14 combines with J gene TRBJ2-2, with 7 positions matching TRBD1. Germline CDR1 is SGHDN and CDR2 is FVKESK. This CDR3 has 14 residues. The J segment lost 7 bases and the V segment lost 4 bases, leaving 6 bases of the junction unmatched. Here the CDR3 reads CASSRDRVSGELFF. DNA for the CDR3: TGTGCCAGCAGCCGGGACAGAGTTAGCGGGGAGCTGTTTTTT.